Below are 24 T cell receptor beta chains sequenced from a single sample in a study of blood T cell repertoires in COVID-19. Clones were read by immunoSEQ multiplex PCR, and TCRdb kept only the in-frame ones, dropping some. The table lists tens of thousands of clones, 89% of them singletons, with approximately 8.1% in the top ten. Input material: peripheral blood. The receptor set was obtained from a man of 80 years or more with active or convalescent COVID-19.

This chain connects TRBV19 to TRBJ2-4; D might be TRBD1 (5 bases). The V end was cut by 3 bases, the J end by 0 bases, with 12 bases between. The germline gives CDR1 LNHDA, CDR2 SQIVND (reference sequence). The CDR3 spans 16 residues. The CDR3, as DNA: TGTGCCAGTAGTATTGGGGCAGGAATAGCCAAAAACATTCAGTACTTC. Translation gives CASSIGAGIAKNIQYF.

The chain employs TRBV10-2 and TRBJ2-1; D gene uncertain. There are 11 residues in the CDR3. Between the trimmed V and J ends, which lost 5 bases and 7 bases, there was a span of 6 bases. Germline-derived CDR1 and CDR2 are WSHSY and SAAADI. CDR3 protein: CASSLGNEQFF. In DNA form, the CDR3 reads TGCGCCAGCAGTCTCGGGAATGAGCAGTTCTTC.

The DNA for the CDR3 is TGTGCCAGCTCGCGGTCGACAGGGAGCCCTGAAGCTTTCTTT. Amino acid sequence: CASSRSTGSPEAFF. The gene calls are TRBV18 and TRBJ1-1, with TRBD1 matching over 7 bases. This CDR3 is built from 14 residues. Trimming removed 6 bases from V and 6 bases from J; junction bases left unmatched: 10. Germline values: CDR1 KGHSH, CDR2 LQKENI.

V gene TRBV10-3 combines with J gene TRBJ2-7; 9 bases agree with TRBD1. V trimming: 6 bases; J trimming: 5 bases; junction bases outside the gene matches: 8. Germline values: CDR1 ENHRY, CDR2 SYGVKD. CDR3 length: 14 amino acids. The CDR3 coding sequence is TGTGCCATCAGGGGACAGGGTGGTGAACACGAGCAGTACTTC. Translating it yields CAIRGQGGEHEQYF.

The genes are TRBV29-1 and TRBJ2-2; no clear D. V shed 0 bases and J shed 6 bases, with 2 bases lying between them. Germline CDR1 and CDR2: SQVTM and ANQGSEA. This CDR3 is built from 11 residues. The CDR3, as DNA: TGCAGCGTTGAAGACGCCGGGGAGCTGTTTTTT. This codes for CSVEDAGELFF.

This CDR3 reads CASTGEGEKLFF. The CDR3 bases are TGTGCCAGCACAGGGGAGGGTGAAAAACTGTTTTTT. The rearrangement uses TRBV2 and TRBJ1-4, with D tentatively TRBD1 (6 bases). The germline V gene has CDR1 SNHLY and CDR2 FYNNEI. Deletions cut 7 bases from V and 7 bases from J, with 10 bases between. The CDR3 is 12 residues long.

The gene calls are TRBV19 and TRBJ2-3; no firm D call. Germline V gene sequence: CDR1 LNHDA, CDR2 SQIVND (reference sequence). The CDR3 runs to 15 residues. Trimming removed 2 bases at V and 2 bases at J, with 11 bases between. The DNA of the CDR3 is TGTGCCAGTAGTATATTAGCATCAACCACAGATACGCAGTATTTT. The encoded protein is CASSILASTTDTQYF.

The V call is TRBV7-7, the J call TRBJ2-5; a possible D gene is TRBD1 (5 bases). CDR1 and CDR2 (germline): SSHAT, FNYEAQ (reference sequence). The V and J ends lost 5 bases and 1 base respectively, with 17 bases between them. CDR3 length equals 16 residues. For the CDR3, the DNA is TGTGCCAGCAGCCTGGGTGGAGCGCAGGGCCAAGAGACCCAGTACTTC. It codes for CASSLGGAQGQETQYF.

The chain combines TRBV6-1 with TRBJ2-7; tentatively, D is TRBD2 (5 bases). This CDR3 region has 15 residues. Trimming removed 1 base at V and 3 bases at J, with 13 bases between. The germline gives CDR1 MNHNS, CDR2 SASEGT. CDR3 bases: TGTGCCAGCAGTGAAGAAGGCACCGGGATCTACGAGCAGTACTTC. This sequence encodes CASSEEGTGIYEQYF.

This chain links TRBV4-3 with TRBJ2-5, with TRBD2 matching over 7 bases. The CDR3 covers 17 residues. With V trimmed by 0 bases and J by 5 bases, 12 bases remained unmatched. In germline, CDR1 is LGHNA, CDR2 YSLEER. The CDR3, as DNA: TGCGCCAGCAGCCAAGATTCGACGGGGAGGGGCTGGGAGACCCAGTACTTC. This gives the protein CASSQDSTGRGWETQYF.

This clone has only one observation. The V and J genes are TRBV4-2 and TRBJ2-1, with D unresolved. Germline lookup yields CDR1 LGHNA and CDR2 YNFKEQ. Deletions cut 0 bases from V and 4 bases from J, with 10 bases between. CDR3 size: 15 residues. This CDR3 reads CASSQDSLEYNEQFF. The CDR3 DNA sequence: TGTGCCAGCAGCCAAGATTCCTTAGAGTACAATGAGCAGTTCTTC.

The rearrangement uses TRBV6-8 and TRBJ2-7, with a possible D match to TRBD1 (6 bases). Deletions cut 4 bases from V and 2 bases from J, with 15 bases between. CDR3 length: 15 amino acids. Germline V gene sequence: CDR1 MNHGY, CDR2 SAAAGT. This CDR3 is CASSLDRNSTYEQYF. The CDR3 nucleotides are TGTGCCAGCAGTTTGGACAGAAACTCCACCTACGAGCAGTACTTC.

This rearrangement joins TRBV10-3 to TRBJ2-2; 12 nucleotides align to TRBD2. Germline CDR1 is ENHRY and CDR2 is SYGVKD. The trim removed 10 bases at V and 3 bases at J, leaving 9 bases unmatched. CDR3 length: 16 amino acids. The chain's CDR3 is CATSSGRARDTGELFF. Here the CDR3 DNA reads TGTGCCACCTCTAGCGGGAGGGCCCGTGACACCGGGGAGCTGTTTTTT.

This clone has a single count. The chain couples TRBV5-1 to TRBJ2-1; the match to TRBD2 covers 9 bases. Germline V gene sequence: CDR1 SGHRS, CDR2 YFSETQ. The CDR3 covers 16 residues. J was trimmed by 2 bases and V by 0 bases; bases with no gene match: 3. CDR3 in amino acids: CASSLAASGAYNEQFF. CDR3 DNA: TGCGCCAGCAGCTTGGCCGCTAGCGGGGCCTACAATGAGCAGTTCTTC.

The chain recombines TRBV28 with TRBJ1-2; 7 nucleotides agree with TRBD1. This CDR3 has 13 residues. Germline CDR1 reads MDHEN; CDR2 reads SYDVKM. After removal of 5 bases from V and 4 bases from J, the junction contained 4 bases not matched to a gene. The CDR3 sequence: CASSPRGLYGYTF. In DNA, the CDR3 is TGTGCCAGCAGTCCAAGGGGGCTCTATGGCTACACCTTC.

This clone occurred a few times. The chain recombines TRBV24-1 with TRBJ2-7; 7 bases line up with TRBD1. There are 15 residues in the CDR3. Looked up from germline, CDR1 is KGHDR and CDR2 is SFDVKD. The V gene end was trimmed by 5 bases and the J gene end by 4 bases; junction bases not matched to a gene: 10. CDR3 loop: CATSVHRGREYEQYF. The CDR3 nucleotides are TGTGCCACCAGTGTCCACAGGGGCAGGGAATACGAGCAGTACTTC.

This clone has only a few counts. The chain carries TRBV5-4 and TRBJ2-3; D is possibly TRBD2 (5 bases). V was clipped by 0 bases and J by 0 bases, with 8 bases between them. CDR3 length: 15 amino acids. Per the germline V gene, CDR1 is SGHNT and CDR2 is YYREEE (reference sequence). The CDR3 sequence is CASSLGSASTDTQYF. CDR3 in DNA: TGTGCCAGCAGCTTGGGTAGCGCGAGCACAGATACGCAGTATTTT.

This clone occurred once. This rearrangement joins TRBV24-1 to TRBJ2-2; the match to TRBD2 covers 8 bases. Germline V lookup: CDR1 KGHDR, CDR2 SFDVKD. V gave up 5 bases and J gave up 1 base; unmatched junction bases: 8. This CDR3 is 17 amino acids long. This CDR3 is CATSVWRGDKNTGELFF. The CDR3, as DNA: TGTGCCACCAGTGTCTGGCGGGGGGACAAGAACACCGGGGAGCTGTTTTTT.

This clone appeared a few times. The chain has TRBV10-1 and TRBJ2-7; D is undetermined. This CDR3 region has 13 residues. Trimming stripped 8 bases from V and 2 bases from J, with 13 bases between. Germline V gene data show CDR1 as WNHNN and CDR2 as SYGVQD (reference sequence). CDR3 loop: CASFVSFPYEQYF. CDR3 sequence (DNA): TGCGCCAGCTTCGTCAGTTTTCCCTACGAGCAGTACTTC.

This chain uses TRBV4-3 with TRBJ2-1, with TRBD2 matching over 9 bases. CDR1 is LGHNA and CDR2 is YSLEER in the germline V gene. CDR3 length: 17 amino acids. V lost 3 bases, J lost 0 bases, and 6 bases stayed unmatched. The DNA for the CDR3 is TGCGCCAGCAGCCAGAGTAGTAGCGGGAGCTCCTACAATGAGCAGTTCTTC. This gives the protein CASSQSSSGSSYNEQFF.

The V gene is TRBV19, the J gene TRBJ2-1, with TRBD2 matching over 8 bases. CDR1 LNHDA and CDR2 SQIVND come from the germline V gene (reference sequence). CDR3 length: 15 amino acids. V shed 7 bases, J shed 5 bases, and the junction held 10 bases outside the gene matches. CDR3 DNA: TGTGCCAGTACCCATAGCGGGGCTGGGGACAATGAGCAGTTCTTC. Translated: CASTHSGAGDNEQFF.

The chain carries TRBV25-1 and TRBJ2-3, with 8 bases identical to TRBD1. The ends lost 3 bases at V and 4 bases at J; junction bases unmatched: 9. Per the germline V gene, CDR1 is MGHDK and CDR2 is SYGVNS. The CDR3 is made up of 16 amino acids. Here the CDR3 reads CASSDEGTGHPDTQYF. CDR3 coding DNA: TGTGCCAGCAGTGACGAGGGGACAGGTCACCCAGATACGCAGTATTTT.

The CDR3 nucleotides read TGTGCCAGCAGTGATGGACTAGTAACAGATACGCAGTATTTT. This gives the protein CASSDGLVTDTQYF. This chain uses TRBV6-1 with TRBJ2-3; 7 bases line up with TRBD2. Germline assignment: CDR1 MNHNS and CDR2 SASEGT. This CDR3 is 14 amino acids long. The junction had 3 bases not matched to a gene; V was cut back by 3 bases and J by 3 bases.

The V gene is TRBV19, the J gene TRBJ2-5; a weak D match, TRBD2 (5 bases). Germline V gene lookup returns CDR1 LNHDA and CDR2 SQIVND (reference sequence). Trimming left V 3 bases short and J 2 bases short, with 10 bases between. The CDR3 is 14 residues long. The chain's CDR3 is CASSMDRGQETQYF. The CDR3, as DNA: TGTGCCAGTAGTATGGACCGGGGTCAAGAGACCCAGTACTTC.